These 23 T cell receptor beta chains were all obtained from the same sample, sequenced in a study of blood T cell repertoires in COVID-19. Method: immunoSEQ multiplex PCR; TCRdb's copy keeps in-frame clones and lacks some. The sample has 260,000 or so clones, over 70% seen once. Sequenced input: peripheral blood. These receptors originate from an older man with acute or convalescent COVID-19.

Points on this clone: The junction does not match germline at one end; this may be a read error. The chain carries TRBV2 and TRBJ2-7, with D maybe TRBD2 (5 bases). Per germline, CDR1 SNHLY and CDR2 FYNNEI. The length of the CDR3 is 13 residues. The CDR3 coding sequence is TGTGCCAGCAATGAATTCAGCGGTTACGAGCAGTACTTC. This translates into CASNEFSGYEQYF.

This sequence joins TRBV27 and TRBJ1-1, with 10 nucleotides matching TRBD1. Germline CDR1 reads MNHEY; CDR2 reads SMNVEV (reference sequence). The J segment lost 7 bases and the V segment lost 6 bases, leaving 20 bases of the junction unmatched. The CDR3 loop spans 18 amino acids. Written as DNA, the CDR3 is TGTGCCAGCAGGCCTGTGGACAGGGGGAGTAATACTGGGCTTGAAGCTTTCTTT. It codes for CASRPVDRGSNTGLEAFF.

The table lists this clone with a count of one. The gene calls are TRBV27 and TRBJ1-1; possible D gene TRBD1, 6 bases. The germline V gene encodes CDR1 MNHEY and CDR2 SMNVEV (reference sequence). CDR3 length: 14 residues. The ends were cut back, 6 bases at V and 4 bases at J, with 15 bases in the middle. The CDR3 nucleotides read TGTGCCAGCAGCCTAGGGGGTCGGGGCACTGAAGCTTTCTTT. This encodes CASSLGGRGTEAFF.

The chain is built from TRBV30 and TRBJ1-1; TRBD1 is a possible D gene (5 bases). V lost 3 bases and J 8 bases, leaving 10 bases between the germline ends. Germline assignment: CDR1 GTSNPN and CDR2 SVGIG (reference sequence). This CDR3 is 11 amino acids long. DNA for the CDR3: TGTGCCTGGAGCGTAGGGGTGGAAGCTTTCTTT. The encoded protein is CAWSVGVEAFF.

The chain links TRBV7-9 to TRBJ1-6, with D tentatively TRBD1 (5 bases). The CDR3 sequence is 16 residues long. Germline-derived CDR1 and CDR2 are SEHNR and FQNEAQ (reference sequence). V lost 3 bases to trimming and J lost 0 bases, with 9 bases between them. CDR3 in amino acids: CASSFDRRSYNSPLHF. CDR3 nucleotide sequence: TGTGCCAGCAGCTTTGACAGACGCTCCTATAATTCACCCCTCCACTTT.

In DNA form, the CDR3 reads TGTGCCAGCAGCTCGACAGGGATCTCCTACGAGCAGTACTTC. This codes for CASSSTGISYEQYF. The chain couples TRBV7-9 to TRBJ2-7, with 7 bases that match TRBD1. Trimming took 4 bases from V and 0 from J; bases not matched to a gene: 3. Germline V gene lookup returns CDR1 SEHNR and CDR2 FQNEAQ (reference sequence). CDR3 length: 14 residues. Full variable domain (remainder filled in from reference TRBV7-9 and TRBJ2-7): DTGVSQNPRHKITKRGQNVTFRCDPISEHNRLYWYRQTLGQGPEFLTYFQNEAQLEKSRLLSDRFSAERPKGSFSTLEIQRTEQGDSAMYLCASSSTGISYEQYFGPGTRLTVT.

This clone was counted only a few times. V usage is TRBV7-9 and J usage is TRBJ2-1; unclear D gene. Germline assignment: CDR1 SEHNR and CDR2 FQNEAQ (reference sequence). Trimming shortened V by 4 bases and J by 6 bases, and 16 bases separated the two germline ends. CDR3 length: 15 amino acids. CDR3 DNA: TGTGCCAGCAGCTCCGCAGAGGCGGTTGGCAATGAGCAGTTCTTC. It translates to CASSSAEAVGNEQFF.

The genes are TRBV7-8 and TRBJ1-5, with D perhaps TRBD1 (6 bases). The germline gives CDR1 SGHVS, CDR2 FQNEAQ. The CDR3 is 15 amino acids. The V end was cut by 5 bases, the J end by 0 bases, with 11 bases between. CDR3 nucleotides: TGTGCCAGCAGCGCAGGACAGAGTAGCAATCAGCCCCAGCATTTT. Amino acid sequence: CASSAGQSSNQPQHF.

The chain combines TRBV11-2 with TRBJ2-5; 7 bases agree with TRBD1. The ends lost 6 bases at V and 4 bases at J; junction bases unmatched: 8. The CDR3 extends over 14 amino acids. Germline V gene lookup returns CDR1 SGHAT and CDR2 FQNNGV. The CDR3 sequence is CASSPRGLGETQYF. The CDR3 nucleotides read TGTGCCAGCAGTCCCAGGGGGTTGGGAGAGACCCAGTACTTC.

A single count supports this clone. The V and J genes are TRBV4-2 and TRBJ1-3, with TRBD1 matching over 9 bases. CDR1 and CDR2 (germline): LGHNA, YNFKEQ. J lost 3 bases, V lost 6 bases, and 3 bases had no gene match. CDR3 size: 14 residues. The chain's CDR3 is CASRRTGDGNTIYF. Written as DNA, the CDR3 is TGTGCCAGCAGACGGACAGGGGATGGAAACACCATATATTTT.

CDR3 DNA sequence: TGCGCCAGCAGCCCAGCGGGGGGGCCCCACGAGCAGTACTTC. Translating it yields CASSPAGGPHEQYF. The genes are TRBV5-1 and TRBJ2-7, with 10 bases fitting TRBD2. The CDR3 runs to 14 residues. The ends lost 4 bases at V and 5 bases at J; junction bases unmatched: 6. Germline-derived CDR1 and CDR2 are SGHRS and YFSETQ.

The table lists this clone with many counts. This chain uses TRBV29-1 with TRBJ1-1, with 8 bases aligning to TRBD1. Germline V gene lookup returns CDR1 SQVTM and CDR2 ANQGSEA. CDR3 length: 14 amino acids. J gave up 1 base and V 7 bases, and 8 bases lay outside the gene matches. Written as DNA, the CDR3 is TGCAGCGCCAAAGAGGGGACAGGGAACACTGAAGCTTTCTTT. It translates to CSAKEGTGNTEAFF.

The chain couples TRBV6-5 to TRBJ2-7; maybe TRBD1 (5 bases). From germline, CDR1 is MNHEY and CDR2 SVGAGI. This CDR3 is built from 15 residues. V lost 0 bases, J lost 5 bases, and 14 bases lay in between. The CDR3 sequence is CASSYSTEDIHEQYF. The CDR3 coding sequence is TGTGCCAGCAGTTACTCCACAGAGGACATCCACGAGCAGTACTTC.

The genes are TRBV2 and TRBJ2-2; possible D gene TRBD1, 6 bases. Trimming shortened V by 5 bases and J by 4 bases, and 11 bases separated the two germline ends. The CDR3 contains 14 residues. The V gene's germline CDR1 is SNHLY and CDR2 FYNNEI. This chain's CDR3 is CASSQQGVTGELFF. CDR3 coding DNA: TGTGCCAGCAGTCAACAGGGCGTCACCGGGGAGCTGTTTTTT.

V and J are TRBV28 and TRBJ1-2; TRBD1 matches at 12 bases. The J segment lost 8 bases and the V segment lost 8 bases, leaving 12 bases of the junction unmatched. Germline V CDR1 and CDR2: MDHEN, SYDVKM. The CDR3 runs to 15 residues. The CDR3 loop reads CASLSRDRGQRGYTF. For the CDR3, the DNA is TGTGCCAGCTTATCCCGGGACAGGGGGCAGAGGGGCTACACCTTC.

This clone occurred once. The CDR3 DNA reads TGTGCCAGCAGTCGGGACAATAGCAATCAGCCCCAGCATTTT. It is translated as CASSRDNSNQPQHF. The gene calls are TRBV6-2 or TRBV6-3 and TRBJ1-5; D is possibly TRBD1 (6 bases). The CDR3 totals 14 residues. V lost 5 bases to trimming and J lost 0 bases, with 8 bases between them. CDR1 and CDR2 (germline): MNHEY, SVGEGT.

V usage is TRBV3-1 (or the pseudogene TRBV3-2) and J usage is TRBJ1-1; unclear D gene. CDR3 length: 13 residues. Trimming removed 4 bases from V and 6 bases from J, with 12 bases in between. Germline values: CDR1 LGHDT, CDR2 YNNKEL (reference sequence). The CDR3 DNA follows: TGTGCCAGCAGCCCGGCGGCGATCGCTGAAGCTTTCTTT. This translates into CASSPAAIAEAFF.

Only a few counts were recorded for this clone. DNA of the CDR3: TGTGCCAGCAGTCCCGCGACTAGCGGCTACGAGCAGTACTTC. It specifies CASSPATSGYEQYF. This chain joins TRBV6-2 or TRBV6-3 and TRBJ2-7; TRBD2 matches at 9 bases. In germline, CDR1 is MNHEY, CDR2 SVGEGT. The J segment lost 3 bases and the V segment lost 5 bases, leaving 5 bases of the junction unmatched. CDR3 size: 14 residues.

This clone showed up just a few times. V is TRBV5-1 and J is TRBJ2-1; the match to TRBD2 covers 9 bases. The V segment lost 0 bases and the J segment 8 bases; nucleotides outside the gene matches: 6. The CDR3 covers 15 residues. Germline CDR1 reads SGHRS; CDR2 reads YFSETQ. CDR3 sequence (DNA): TGCGCCAGCAGCTTGGTGGTAGCGGGGGATTATGAGCAGTTCTTC. Protein product: CASSLVVAGDYEQFF.

The CDR3 DNA reads TGTGCCAGCAGCGTCCAGCAGCTCGGGGAGACCCAGTACTTC. It codes for CASSVQQLGETQYF. J is TRBJ2-5 and V is TRBV9; no firm D call. The V gene's germline CDR1 is SGDLS and CDR2 YYNGEE. The CDR3 extends over 14 amino acids. V shed 2 bases and J shed 5 bases, with 13 bases lying between them. The variable domain in full, with the rest retrieved from reference TRBV9 and TRBJ2-5, is DSGVTQTPKHLITATGQRVTLRCSPRSGDLSVYWYQQSLDQGLQFLIQYYNGEERAKGNILERFSAQQFPDLHSELNLSSLELGDSALYFCASSVQQLGETQYFGPGTRLLVL.

The rearrangement joins TRBV6-5 to TRBJ2-7; perhaps TRBD1 as D (5 bases). From germline, CDR1 is MNHEY and CDR2 SVGAGI. The CDR3 covers 12 residues. V lost 5 bases and J 6 bases, leaving 11 bases between the germline ends. The CDR3 DNA sequence: TGTGCCAGCAGTCGTCAGGGTCTCGAGCAGTACTTC. This gives the protein CASSRQGLEQYF.

V gene TRBV3-1 (or the pseudogene TRBV3-2) combines with J gene TRBJ1-6; TRBD1 aligns across 7 bases. This CDR3 has 17 amino acids. Germline loops: CDR1 LGHDT, CDR2 YNNKEL (reference sequence). J was trimmed by 9 bases and V by 2 bases; bases with no gene match: 13. The CDR3 loop reads CASSQTVRGTASSPLHF. The DNA for the CDR3 is TGTGCCAGCAGCCAAACTGTTCGCGGGACAGCCTCTTCACCCCTCCACTTT.

With regard to this clone: The germline gene is not matched at one end of the junction; a read error may be the cause. The chain has TRBV5-1 and TRBJ1-3; unclear D gene. The CDR3 totals 17 residues. CDR1 is SGHRS, CDR2 YFSETQ, per germline. The CDR3 loop reads CASSLVPGSLSGNTIYF. Written as DNA, the CDR3 is TGCGCCAGCAGTTTGGTTCCAGGCTCCCTCTCTGGAAACACCATATATTTT.